This T cell receptor beta chain was found in a study of cytomegalovirus exposure and HLA in healthy donors. Study findings and constraints: A highly shared variant cluster was judged a likely technical artifact.

Germline CDR1 is WSHSY and CDR2 is SAAADI. The V gene end was trimmed by 2 bases and the J gene end by 4 bases; junction bases not matched to a gene: 2. The CDR3 runs 14 residues. As for this clone: Its matching antigen is unknown.

The primer mix had 60 Vbeta and 13 Jbeta primers. Only in-frame clones appear in the TCRdb table, and some are missing; sequencing was by immunoSEQ multiplex PCR. The table lists about 110,000 clones. The sequence was collected from a man younger than 40 in good health and CMV-seronegative. Specimen: PBMCs. V gene TRBV10-2 combines with J gene TRBJ2-1; 7 bases are shared with TRBD2. The CDR3 region has the DNA TGCGCCAGCAGTGAGCTAGCGGATTACAATGAGCAGTTCTTC. Its translation: CASSELADYNEQFF.